A single sample is the source of the 13 T cell receptor beta chains below, sequenced in a study of lymphopenia after photon versus proton radiotherapy. Only in-frame clones appear in the TCRdb table, and some are missing; sequencing was by immunoSEQ multiplex PCR. The sample gives more than 70,000 clones, over 70% of which show up once; over 1.1% is in the top ten. Sequences were derived from peripheral blood, sampled from a patient treated with proton-based radiotherapy. Receptor source: a man in his sixties with pancreatic cancer.

This CDR3 reads CASSLKSSGKGETQYF. The DNA for the CDR3 is TGTGCCAGCAGCTTGAAATCCAGCGGGAAGGGAGAGACCCAGTACTTC. The chain links TRBV5-4 to TRBJ2-5; 7 bases map to TRBD2. The germline gives CDR1 SGHNT, CDR2 YYREEE (reference sequence). The junction had 10 bases not matched to a gene; V was cut back by 1 base and J by 4 bases. This CDR3 is 16 amino acids long.

As to this clone: One end of the junction is discordant with germline, which a read error may explain. J is TRBJ2-7 and V is TRBV28; weak D call: TRBD1 (6 bases). The CDR3 loop spans 11 amino acids. Per germline, CDR1 MDHEN and CDR2 SYDVKM. The CDR3 sequence: CASSLGQWVIF. The CDR3 bases are TGTGCCAGCAGTTTGGGACAATGGGTAATCTTC.

The chain joins TRBV5-1 to TRBJ1-1; D gene ambiguous. Trimming pared 0 bases from V and 0 bases from J, leaving 9 bases between. In germline, CDR1 is SGHRS, CDR2 YFSETQ. The CDR3 consists of 15 residues. The CDR3 sequence is CASSLVGAMNTEAFF. CDR3 sequence (DNA): TGCGCCAGCAGCTTGGTCGGAGCGATGAACACTGAAGCTTTCTTT.

This chain connects TRBV9 to TRBJ2-3; no firm D call. From germline, CDR1 is SGDLS and CDR2 YYNGEE. Trimming stripped 2 bases from V and 4 bases from J, with 5 bases between. The CDR3 length is 12 residues. DNA for the CDR3: TGTGCCAGCAGCGTTAATTCAGATACGCAGTATTTT. As protein: CASSVNSDTQYF.

This chain connects TRBV27 to TRBJ1-3; no clear D gene. V shed 2 bases and J shed 1 base, with 9 bases lying between them. CDR1 and CDR2 (germline): MNHEY, SMNVEV (reference sequence). The length of the CDR3 is 15 residues. CDR3 nucleotides: TGTGCCAGCAGTTTAATTGGCGGGTCTGGAAACACCATATATTTT. It is translated as CASSLIGGSGNTIYF.

This rearrangement joins TRBV19 to TRBJ2-1; TRBD1 aligns across 7 bases. Germline CDR1 and CDR2: LNHDA and SQIVND (reference sequence). This CDR3 is built from 15 residues. After removal of 2 bases from V and 10 bases from J, the junction contained 11 bases not matched to a gene. The CDR3: CASSIRRNTGEEQFF. The CDR3 region has the DNA TGTGCCAGTAGTATACGCCGAAACACAGGGGAAGAGCAGTTCTTC.

The rearrangement joins TRBV5-1 to TRBJ2-7; 9 positions match TRBD1. The CDR3 sequence is 13 residues long. Losses at the gene ends were 4 bases for V and 9 bases for J; bases not matched to a gene: 8. Germline V lookup: CDR1 SGHRS, CDR2 YFSETQ. The CDR3 nucleotides read TGCGCCAGCAGCCCGGGACAGGGAGTTGCGCAGTACTTC. Translating gives CASSPGQGVAQYF.

The V gene is TRBV5-1, the J gene TRBJ2-2; D is perhaps TRBD1 (5 bases). Per the germline V gene, CDR1 is SGHRS and CDR2 is YFSETQ. V was trimmed by 4 bases and J by 7 bases, leaving 17 bases between them. The CDR3 runs 15 residues. For the CDR3, the DNA is TGCGCCAGCAGCGGAGCTCAGGGAAAGGGCGGGGAGCTGTTTTTT. Translation: CASSGAQGKGGELFF.

The genes are TRBV5-5 and TRBJ2-1; TRBD2 matches 13 bases. Germline lookup yields CDR1 SGHKS and CDR2 YYEKEE (reference sequence). Trimming removed 0 bases from V and 9 bases from J; junction bases left unmatched: 0. The CDR3 spans 14 residues. This chain's CDR3 is CASSLGTSGSEQFF. CDR3 nucleotides: TGTGCCAGCAGCTTGGGGACTAGCGGGAGTGAGCAGTTCTTC.

The chain employs TRBV28 and TRBJ1-2, with a tentative D call TRBD1 (6 bases). The CDR3 has 15 amino acids. Trimming left V 6 bases short and J 6 bases short, with 20 bases between. Germline V gene lookup returns CDR1 MDHEN and CDR2 SYDVKM. DNA of the CDR3: TGTGCCAGCAGGTCCGGGGCAGGGGACCCTCATGGCTACACCTTC. This sequence encodes CASRSGAGDPHGYTF.

V and J are TRBV5-1 and TRBJ1-4, with TRBD1 identical over 7 bases. The germline V gene has CDR1 SGHRS and CDR2 YFSETQ. The CDR3 covers 16 residues. V lost 2 bases to trimming and J lost 2 bases; unmatched junction nucleotides: 6. The CDR3 DNA follows: TGCGCCAGCAGCTTAAGGACCAGGGGGACTAATGAAAAACTGTTTTTT. Translation: CASSLRTRGTNEKLFF.

For this clone: Other DNA sequences in the sample encode the same CDR3. This chain uses TRBV9 with TRBJ2-3; TRBD2 agrees at 11 bases. V lost 2 bases, J lost 4 bases, and 3 bases stayed unmatched. The CDR3 totals 15 residues. The germline V gene has CDR1 SGDLS and CDR2 YYNGEE. CDR3 in DNA: TGTGCCAGCAGCGTGGTAGCGGGAGGGCCAGATACGCAGTATTTT. Translation gives CASSVVAGGPDTQYF.

The chain uses TRBV7-3 and TRBJ2-3; D remains ambiguous. The germline gives CDR1 SGHTA, CDR2 FQGTGA. The ends were cut back, 5 bases at V and 0 bases at J, with 9 bases in the middle. CDR3 size: 14 residues. Here the CDR3 DNA reads TGTGCCAGCAGCCACGGCTATAGCACAGATACGCAGTATTTT. It translates to CASSHGYSTDTQYF.